This TCR beta chain is drawn from a study of blood T cells in healthy people across ages. Study-level background: Capture by template switching was about one barcoded beta molecule per two T cells.

CDR3 length: 14 residues. Trimming left V 3 bases short and J 1 base short, with 10 bases between. CDR1 and CDR2 (germline): LGHDT, YNNKEL (reference sequence). The second PCR ran about 6 to 11 cycles with a sample-barcoded 5' primer and J-beta primers. Each of the cDNA molecules was tagged by a template-switch adaptor with 12 random nucleotides. TCRdb reprocessed the 5' RACE reads via MiXCR and lists one record per CDR3 protein. The sample holds about 1,400,000 distinct CDR3 sequences, roughly 64% seen once. Drawn from each donor were about 9 milliliters of peripheral blood. The source of this sequence is a man between 18 and 29 years old in good health. What was sequenced was blood. This chain links TRBV3-1 with TRBJ2-7; D unresolved. CDR3 loop: CASSHGYESYEQYF. The CDR3 region has the DNA TGTGCCAGCAGCCACGGATATGAATCCTACGAGCAGTACTTC.